This T cell receptor (beta chain) comes out of a study of shared T cell receptors in the human thymus. Method: immunoSEQ multiplex PCR; TCRdb's copy keeps in-frame clones and lacks some. The sample holds 540,000 or so clones, approximately 80% seen once. Only a few counts were recorded for this clone. The data were also submitted as part of a second study, on human thymus T cells. Turning to that study: Donation came from healthy Finnish infants having corrective surgery for congenital heart defects. Thymus tissue was removed during corrective cardiac surgery. Thymic and blood repertoires appeared to display a bias in their usage of V and J genes. Related studies noted strongly shared thymic repertoires across unrelated people.

The TCR originated in a boy younger than two with a congenital heart defect. The specimen sequenced was thymocytes.

As DNA, the CDR3 is TGTGCCACCAGCAGAGGAGGGGGGGGGAATGAGCAGTTCTTC. The encoded protein is CATSRGGGGNEQFF. This sequence joins TRBV15 and TRBJ2-1; D is possibly TRBD2 (7 bases). V lost 1 base and J lost 7, with 11 bases in between. In germline, CDR1 is LNHNV, CDR2 YYDKDF (reference sequence). This CDR3 is built from 14 residues.